Following are 14 T cell receptor beta chains from one sample sequenced in a study of blood T cell repertoires in COVID-19. Assay used: immunoSEQ multiplex PCR; TCRdb lists only in-frame clones, some missing. The table has 200,000 to 250,000 clones, 70% to 90% seen once. Sequenced sample: peripheral blood. The receptors here all came from an older woman with COVID-19, enrolled during active disease.

This chain connects TRBV18 to TRBJ2-1, with D possibly matching TRBD1 (5 bases). Germline CDR1 reads KGHSH; CDR2 reads LQKENI. Trimming removed 1 base at V and 7 bases at J, with 5 bases between. CDR3 length: 12 residues. The CDR3 bases are TGTGCCAGCTCACCACAGGGGAATGAGCAGTTCTTC. It translates to CASSPQGNEQFF.

This clone was recorded only once. The rearrangement links TRBV6-5 to TRBJ2-2; 7 bases are a match to TRBD1. The CDR3 is 15 amino acids. Looked up from germline, CDR1 is MNHEY and CDR2 is SVGAGI. Trimming took 6 bases from V and 4 from J; bases not matched to a gene: 8. CDR3 DNA: TGTGCCAGCAGCATGACAGGGTTAGGCACCGGGGAGCTGTTTTTT. Translating gives CASSMTGLGTGELFF.

This clone was found a few times. J is TRBJ2-7 and V is TRBV5-1; 7 nucleotides agree with TRBD1. The CDR3 is 14 residues long. After removal of 4 bases from V and 2 bases from J, the junction contained 6 bases not matched to a gene. Germline assignment: CDR1 SGHRS and CDR2 YFSETQ. CDR3 bases: TGCGCCAGCAGCCCTCAGGGGGATACCTACGAGCAGTACTTC. It encodes CASSPQGDTYEQYF.

This clone was detected a few times. This chain connects TRBV2 to TRBJ1-4, with D perhaps matching TRBD1 (6 bases). Trimming removed 7 bases from V and 3 bases from J, with 15 bases in between. The CDR3 consists of 15 residues. CDR1 SNHLY and CDR2 FYNNEI come from the germline V gene. The CDR3 DNA is TGTGCCAGCAAAGGGTGGACAGTTTCTAATGAAAAACTGTTTTTT. As protein: CASKGWTVSNEKLFF.

This clone has more than one count but fewer than ten. J is TRBJ2-7 and V is TRBV12-3 or TRBV12-4; TRBD1 is a possible D gene (5 bases). The CDR3 totals 13 residues. The V gene lost 5 bases and the J gene lost 5 bases, with 13 bases spanning the gap. The CDR3 sequence: CASSDQDIDEQYF. Written as DNA, the CDR3 is TGTGCCAGCAGTGACCAGGACATAGACGAGCAGTACTTC.

The chain joins TRBV19 to TRBJ2-5, with 8 bases matching TRBD1. The CDR3 consists of 13 residues. CDR1 and CDR2 from the germline V gene are LNHDA and SQIVND (reference sequence). J lost 2 bases, V lost 7 bases, and 3 bases had no gene match. CDR3 region: CASKGDRQETQYF. CDR3 sequence (DNA): TGTGCCAGTAAGGGGGACAGGCAAGAGACCCAGTACTTC.

V and J are TRBV18 and TRBJ2-7, with D tentatively TRBD1 (6 bases). From germline, CDR1 is KGHSH and CDR2 LQKENI. The CDR3 has 14 amino acids. Trimming shortened V by 4 bases and J by 3 bases, and 13 bases separated the two germline ends. CDR3 sequence (DNA): TGTGCCAGCTCACAACAGGGAAAGGGCTACGAGCAGTACTTC. Translated: CASSQQGKGYEQYF.

The V call is TRBV7-9, the J call TRBJ2-7; 7 nucleotides match TRBD2. With 4 bases clipped from V and 3 bases from J, the junction kept 6 bases outside the gene matches. Germline V gives CDR1 SEHNR, CDR2 FQNEAQ (reference sequence). The CDR3 runs to 14 residues. This CDR3 is CASSWGGNLYEQYF. The CDR3 nucleotides read TGTGCCAGCAGCTGGGGGGGAAATCTCTACGAGCAGTACTTC.

The chain is built from TRBV6-2 or TRBV6-3 and TRBJ1-5; D possibly corresponds to TRBD1 (6 bases). Germline lookup yields CDR1 MNHEY and CDR2 SVGEGT. The CDR3 covers 15 residues. V was cut by 5 bases and J by 3 bases, with 14 bases left in between. This chain's CDR3 is CASSAPGTPNQPQHF. The CDR3 nucleotides are TGTGCCAGCAGTGCGCCCGGGACACCCAATCAGCCCCAGCATTTT.

The chain has TRBV7-2 and TRBJ1-1; possibly TRBD1 for D (6 bases). Deletions cut 4 bases from V and 4 bases from J, with 16 bases between. Germline loops: CDR1 SGHTA, CDR2 FQGNSA. The CDR3 consists of 15 residues. The CDR3 loop is CASSWGGRPLTEAFF. The CDR3, as DNA: TGTGCCAGCAGCTGGGGGGGCAGACCGCTCACTGAAGCTTTCTTT.

CDR3 coding DNA: TGTGCCAGCAGCCATCGGACAGGGGAAGAGACCCAGTACTTC. Residues: CASSHRTGEETQYF. The chain combines TRBV11-3 with TRBJ2-5; the match to TRBD1 covers 9 bases. J gave up 3 bases and V 5 bases, and 4 bases lay outside the gene matches. This CDR3 has 14 residues. Germline V gives CDR1 SGHNT, CDR2 YENEEA.

The J gene is TRBJ1-2, the V gene TRBV5-5; D unresolved. Trimming cost V 0 bases and J 2 bases, with 11 bases left between them. This CDR3 contains 15 residues. From germline, CDR1 is SGHKS and CDR2 YYEKEE (reference sequence). CDR3 loop: CASSLVAAANYGYTF. CDR3 DNA: TGTGCCAGCAGCTTGGTAGCGGCTGCAAACTATGGCTACACCTTC.

The chain couples TRBV7-2 to TRBJ2-3; TRBD1 might be the D (6 bases). Germline V lookup: CDR1 SGHTA, CDR2 FQGNSA. The CDR3 has 13 amino acids. The V and J ends lost 5 bases and 8 bases respectively, with 14 bases between them. The DNA of the CDR3 is TGTGCCAGCAGCATACTACAGGGCAGTACGCAGTATTTT. Protein product: CASSILQGSTQYF.

The rearrangement links TRBV12-3 or TRBV12-4 to TRBJ1-2; D is uncertain. Trimming left V 1 base short and J 7 bases short, with 10 bases between. The CDR3 covers 13 residues. CDR3 region: CASSLDFRSGYTF. CDR3 sequence (DNA): TGTGCCAGCAGTTTAGACTTTAGAAGTGGCTACACCTTC.